These 8 T cell receptor beta chains originate from one sample sequenced in a study of response to subunit inactivated influenza vaccine. TCRdb called the RT-PCR reads again in MiXCR, with one record for every CDR3 protein. The data contain about 500,000 distinct CDR3 sequences, 6.5% to 8% of them singletons. This specimen was PBMCs from blood, taken about 23 months after vaccination. Receptors originate from a man aged 45 to 70 who received an inactivated influenza vaccine.

This clonotype came up a few times. This chain links TRBV20-1 with TRBJ2-3; TRBD2 aligns across 13 bases. This CDR3 has 16 amino acids. The V gene's germline CDR1 is DFQATT and CDR2 SNEGSKA (reference sequence). Trimming at V came to 1 base and at J to 6 bases, leaving 7 bases not matched to a gene. The CDR3 DNA is TGCAGTGCTAGAGGATGGGGACTAGCGGGGCGGGATACGCAGTATTTT. It is translated as CSARGWGLAGRDTQYF.

The chain employs TRBV6-6 and TRBJ2-7; D is uncertain. V lost 6 bases, J lost 2 bases, and 8 bases lay in between. Germline CDR1 MNHNY, CDR2 SVGAGI (reference sequence). This CDR3 comprises 12 residues. CDR3 sequence (DNA): TGTGCCAGCAGCACGGATGCCTACGAGCAGTACTTC. Amino acids: CASSTDAYEQYF.

This sequence joins TRBV12-2 and TRBJ1-6. TRBV12-2 is marked as a pseudogene. The CDR3 spans 13 residues. CDR3 region: CASLRVTNSPLHF. The DNA of the CDR3 is TGTGCAAGTCTCAGAGTGACTAATTCACCCCTCCACTTT.

This clonotype rates as medium-sized. The chain has TRBV28 and TRBJ2-1; 10 bases align to TRBD1. V lost 8 bases to trimming and J lost 7 bases; unmatched junction nucleotides: 11. Germline V gene sequence: CDR1 MDHEN, CDR2 SYDVKM. The CDR3 loop spans 15 amino acids. The CDR3 region is CASQAGTGAENEQFF. CDR3 coding DNA: TGTGCCAGCCAGGCCGGGACAGGGGCCGAGAATGAGCAGTTCTTC.

This clonotype was seen at least ten times. The chain recombines TRBV4-1 with TRBJ2-1; D unclear. V dropped 3 bases and J dropped 0 bases, with 15 bases sitting between them. This CDR3 has 17 residues. CDR1 is MGHRA and CDR2 is YSYEKL in the germline V gene. DNA of the CDR3: TGCGCCAGCAGCCAGCCAACCGGGTGGAGCTCCTACAATGAGCAGTTCTTC. Translating gives CASSQPTGWSSYNEQFF.

Only a few counts were recorded for this clonotype. The chain recombines TRBV27 with TRBJ1-1; D call uncertain. CDR1 is MNHEY, CDR2 SMNVEV, per germline (reference sequence). Trimming pared 3 bases from V and 3 bases from J, leaving 14 bases between. The CDR3 is 15 residues long. The CDR3 loop reads CASSLSVGGHTEAFF. In DNA, the CDR3 is TGTGCCAGCAGTTTGTCGGTAGGCGGGCACACTGAAGCTTTCTTT.

This chain links TRBV21-1 with TRBJ2-5; TRBD1, the table's D call, was not compared with the DNA. TRBV21-1 is tagged as a pseudogene. CDR3 size: 15 residues. The CDR3 sequence is CASGGTGPPQETQYF. The CDR3 DNA reads TGTGCCAGCGGGGGAACAGGGCCACCCCAAGAGACCCAGTACTTC.

This clonotype has just a few counts. The V call is TRBV5-4, the J call TRBJ2-1; 11 bases are a match to TRBD2. Trimming removed 5 bases from V and 5 bases from J; junction bases left unmatched: 6. This CDR3 spans 15 amino acids. Germline V gives CDR1 SGHNT, CDR2 YYREEE (reference sequence). The CDR3 bases are TGTGCCAGCAGACCCGGGACTAGCGGAAACAATGAGCAGTTCTTC. Translation gives CASRPGTSGNNEQFF.